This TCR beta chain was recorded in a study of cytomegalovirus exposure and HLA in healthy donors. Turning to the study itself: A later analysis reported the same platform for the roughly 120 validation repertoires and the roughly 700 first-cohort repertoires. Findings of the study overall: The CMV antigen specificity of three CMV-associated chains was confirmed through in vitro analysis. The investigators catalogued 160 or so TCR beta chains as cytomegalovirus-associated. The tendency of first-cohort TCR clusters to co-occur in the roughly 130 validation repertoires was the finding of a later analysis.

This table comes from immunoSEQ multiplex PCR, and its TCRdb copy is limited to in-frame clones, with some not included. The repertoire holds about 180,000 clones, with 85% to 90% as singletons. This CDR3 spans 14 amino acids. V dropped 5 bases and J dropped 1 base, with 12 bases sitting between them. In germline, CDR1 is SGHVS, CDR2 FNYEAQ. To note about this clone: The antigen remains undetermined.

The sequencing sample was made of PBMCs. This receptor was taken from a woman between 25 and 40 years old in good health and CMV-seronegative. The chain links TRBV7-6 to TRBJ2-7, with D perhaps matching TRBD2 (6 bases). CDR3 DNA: TGTGCCAGCAGCCCCCTTCGGGAGTCCTACGAGCAGTACTTC. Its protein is CASSPLRESYEQYF. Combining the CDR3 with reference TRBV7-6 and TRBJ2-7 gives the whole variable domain GAGVSQSPRYKVTKRGQDVALRCDPISGHVSLYWYRQALGQGPEFLTYFNYEAQQDKSGLPNDRFSAERPEGSISTLTIQRTEQRDSAMYRCASSPLRESYEQYFGPGTRLTVT.